These 15 T cell receptor beta chains were sequenced from one sample in a study of long-term antiretroviral therapy in people with HIV. Runs used v3.0 of the immunoSEQ assay and were done at survey level. Produced via immunoSEQ multiplex PCR; TCRdb's table is partial and in-frame only. The data contain approximately 35,000 clones, 94% of them singletons. Here the sequenced sample was unsorted PBMCs, taken 5 to 5.5 years after starting antiretroviral therapy. Receptor source: a woman in her 50s with HIV.

This clone was seen a single time. J is TRBJ1-5 and V is TRBV16, with D tentatively TRBD1 (6 bases). Between the trimmed V and J ends, which lost 4 bases and 1 base, there was a span of 11 bases. The V gene's germline CDR1 is KGHSY and CDR2 FQNENV. The CDR3 loop spans 15 amino acids. The CDR3 region has the DNA TGTGCCAGCAGCCGCGGGGGGCCGAGCAATCAGCCCCAGCATTTT. It specifies CASSRGGPSNQPQHF.

J is TRBJ2-6 and V is TRBV5-1, with no clear D. The CDR3 is 14 residues long. The ends were cut back, 0 bases at V and 4 bases at J, with 5 bases in the middle. From germline, CDR1 is SGHRS and CDR2 YFSETQ. Written as DNA, the CDR3 is TGCGCCAGCAGCTTGGGCCACGGGGCCAACGTCCTGACTTTC. Amino acids: CASSLGHGANVLTF.

The CDR3 DNA reads as TGTGCCAGCAGCTTGTCCCCGACGGTCGAGCAGTACTTC. It is translated as CASSLSPTVEQYF. The chain couples TRBV5-5 to TRBJ2-7, with D unresolved. This CDR3 spans 13 amino acids. The V gene's germline CDR1 is SGHKS and CDR2 YYEKEE (reference sequence). The V gene lost 1 base and the J gene lost 6 bases, with 11 bases spanning the gap.

The chain combines TRBV19 with TRBJ2-6, with 10 bases aligning to TRBD1. Germline V CDR1 and CDR2: LNHDA, SQIVND (reference sequence). The length of the CDR3 is 20 residues. V trimming: 7 bases; J trimming: 0 bases; junction bases outside the gene matches: 15. For the CDR3, the DNA is TGTGCCAGTATTCGGACAGGGGGTTTTCCTCGGAGCTCTGGGGCCAACGTCCTGACTTTC. It yields the protein CASIRTGGFPRSSGANVLTF.

The chain uses TRBV5-1 and TRBJ2-7; 8 bases are shared with TRBD1. CDR1 and CDR2 from the germline V gene are SGHRS and YFSETQ. The V and J ends lost 3 bases and 6 bases, in that order; junction bases with no gene match: 5. The CDR3 sequence is 13 residues long. CDR3 sequence (DNA): TGCGCCAGCAGCTCTCAGGGGGCCCCCGAGCAGTACTTC. Protein product: CASSSQGAPEQYF.

The CDR3 DNA follows: TGTGCCAGCAGCTTAGTACAAGGGGTGAATTCACCCCTCCACTTT. Translating it yields CASSLVQGVNSPLHF. The chain links TRBV7-9 to TRBJ1-6, with a tentative D call TRBD1 (5 bases). Germline loops: CDR1 SEHNR, CDR2 FQNEAQ (reference sequence). The germline V and J ends were trimmed by 1 base and 7 bases, with 11 bases remaining between them. The length of the CDR3 is 15 residues.

V gene TRBV7-2 combines with J gene TRBJ2-1; tentative D call: TRBD2 (6 bases). Trimming took off 6 bases at V and 0 bases at J, with 15 bases between the two ends. The CDR3 spans 16 residues. Per germline, CDR1 SGHTA and CDR2 FQGNSA. Here the CDR3 reads CASRMRNGGSYNEQFF. Written as DNA, the CDR3 is TGTGCCAGCAGGATGAGAAACGGGGGCTCCTACAATGAGCAGTTCTTC. The complete variable domain, with remaining parts taken from reference TRBV7-2 and TRBJ2-1, reads GAGVSQSPSNKVTEKGKDVELRCDPISGHTALYWYRQSLGQGLEFLIYFQGNSAPDKSGLPSDRFSAERTGGSVSTLTIQRTQQEDSAVYLCASRMRNGGSYNEQFFGPGTRLTVL.

V gene TRBV7-8 combines with J gene TRBJ1-1; no firm D call. Germline values: CDR1 SGHVS, CDR2 FQNEAQ. Trimming took 3 bases from V and 5 from J, leaving 10 bases between them. This CDR3 has 13 amino acids. In DNA form, the CDR3 reads TGTGCCAGCAGCTTCGAGGGATGGACTGAAGCTTTCTTT. Residues: CASSFEGWTEAFF.

This chain connects TRBV7-8 to TRBJ1-5; D call uncertain. This CDR3 spans 13 amino acids. The ends were cut back, 1 base at V and 5 bases at J, with 6 bases in the middle. CDR1 and CDR2 from the germline V gene are SGHVS and FQNEAQ. The CDR3 nucleotides read TGTGCCAGCAGCTTAGGAACAGATCAGCCCCAGCATTTT. Translated, it gives CASSLGTDQPQHF.

This clone was observed once. This sequence joins TRBV21-1 and TRBJ2-7; TRBD1 is taken as the D call from the table, unchecked against the DNA. TRBV21-1 is listed as a pseudogene. This CDR3 spans 14 amino acids. The CDR3 here is CASSPGTGNHEQYF. The CDR3 coding sequence is TGTGCCAGCAGCCCCGGGACAGGGAACCACGAGCAGTACTTC.

The rearrangement joins TRBV5-1 to TRBJ1-1; TRBD1 might be the D (5 bases). Germline lookup yields CDR1 SGHRS and CDR2 YFSETQ. V was clipped by 1 base and J by 0 bases, with 10 bases between them. The CDR3 totals 15 residues. CDR3 sequence (DNA): TGCGCCAGCAGCTTGTCCCAGGGCATGAACACTGAAGCTTTCTTT. This encodes CASSLSQGMNTEAFF.

V and J are TRBV6-6 and TRBJ2-5; the D is unclear. V gave up 7 bases and J gave up 5 bases, with 17 bases separating them. The CDR3 spans 14 residues. CDR1 is MNHNY, CDR2 SVGAGI, per germline (reference sequence). Here the CDR3 DNA reads TGTGCCAGCACTTCCAACGGGTACCGGGAGACCCAGTACTTC. This gives the protein CASTSNGYRETQYF.

The CDR3 bases are TGTGCCAGCAGTTTCGAGGGGCGAGGCTACACCTTC. Protein: CASSFEGRGYTF. The chain is built from TRBV27 and TRBJ1-2; D possibly corresponds to TRBD1 (5 bases). The ends were cut back, 3 bases at V and 8 bases at J, with 10 bases in the middle. The CDR3 contains 12 residues. The germline CDR1 and CDR2 sequences are MNHEY and SMNVEV (reference sequence).

As regards this clone: At one end, the junction sequence differs from germline, possibly due to a read error. This chain uses TRBV11-2 with TRBJ2-3; 11 bases are a match to TRBD2. Germline V gives CDR1 SGHAT, CDR2 FQNNGV. This CDR3 comprises 15 residues. CDR3 sequence (DNA): TGTGCCAGCAGTTTAGCGGGGGGGTACACAGATACGCAGTATTTT. Its translation: CASSLAGGYTDTQYF.

The chain uses TRBV10-3 and TRBJ2-5; 7 nucleotides align to TRBD1. There are 17 residues in the CDR3. Unmatched junction bases numbered 11, after V lost 0 bases and J lost 4 bases. Germline CDR1 and CDR2: ENHRY and SYGVKD. The CDR3 nucleotides are TGTGCCATCAGTGAGTCCTTGGGACAGAAAGGTACAGAGACCCAGTACTTC. Translating gives CAISESLGQKGTETQYF.